This TCR beta chain was sequenced in a study of CD8 T cells in ankylosing spondylitis. This clonotype has a handful of counts. As yet, its antigen is unknown. This CDR3 is built from 15 residues. The germline gives CDR1 SGHVS, CDR2 FQNEAQ. J lost 5 bases, V lost 2 bases, and 6 bases had no gene match. Using its own MiXCR run on the 5' RACE reads, TCRdb lists one record per CDR3 protein. The table shows some 150,000 distinct CDR3 sequences, with about 10% occurring only once. Findings and limits, study-wide: Researchers reportedly found disease-linked clones significantly enriched in matched ankylosing spondylitis synovial fluid. A TCR beta motif of roughly eight highly homologous variants seemed to mark ankylosing spondylitis blood.

V and J are TRBV7-8 and TRBJ2-4; the match to TRBD2 covers 7 bases. Sequenced: blood, either unsorted or a sorted T cell fraction (not recorded which). The sequence was obtained from a female donor with ankylosing spondylitis or in good health (not recorded which). The chain's CDR3 is CASSLTGRSQNIQYF. The CDR3 DNA follows: TGTGCCAGCAGCTTAACCGGGAGGTCCCAAAACATTCAGTACTTC.